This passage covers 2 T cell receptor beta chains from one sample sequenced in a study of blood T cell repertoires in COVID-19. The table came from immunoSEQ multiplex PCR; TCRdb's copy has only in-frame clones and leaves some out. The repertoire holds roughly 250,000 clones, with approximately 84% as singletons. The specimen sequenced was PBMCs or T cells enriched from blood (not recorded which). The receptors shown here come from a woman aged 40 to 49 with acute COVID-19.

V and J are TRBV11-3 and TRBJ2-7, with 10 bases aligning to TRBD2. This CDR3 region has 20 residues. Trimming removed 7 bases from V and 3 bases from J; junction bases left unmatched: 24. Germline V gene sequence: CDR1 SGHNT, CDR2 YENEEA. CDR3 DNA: TGTGCCAGCACCGCCGGAGGGTGGGGGACTAGCGCAAAAGGTGGCTACGAGCAGTACTTC. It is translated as CASTAGGWGTSAKGGYEQYF.

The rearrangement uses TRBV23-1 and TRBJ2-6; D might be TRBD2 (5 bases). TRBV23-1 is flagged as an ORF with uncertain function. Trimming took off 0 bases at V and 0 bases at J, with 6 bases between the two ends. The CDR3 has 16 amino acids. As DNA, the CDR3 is TGCGCCAGCAGTCAATCAACTAGCTCTGGGGCCAACGTCCTGACTTTC. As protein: CASSQSTSSGANVLTF.